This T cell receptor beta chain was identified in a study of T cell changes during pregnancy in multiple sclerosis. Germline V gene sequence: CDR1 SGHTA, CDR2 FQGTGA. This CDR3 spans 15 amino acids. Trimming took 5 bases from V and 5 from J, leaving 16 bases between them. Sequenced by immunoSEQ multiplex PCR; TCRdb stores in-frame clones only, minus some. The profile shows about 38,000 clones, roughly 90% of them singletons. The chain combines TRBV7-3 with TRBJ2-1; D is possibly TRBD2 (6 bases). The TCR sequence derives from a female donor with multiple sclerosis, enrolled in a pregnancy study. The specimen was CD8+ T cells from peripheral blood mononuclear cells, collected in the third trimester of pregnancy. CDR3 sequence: CASSARLGLNNEQFF. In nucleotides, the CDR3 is TGTGCCAGCAGCGCTCGACTAGGGTTAAACAATGAGCAGTTCTTC.